These 19 T cell receptor beta chains were all obtained from the same sample, sequenced in a study of graft-versus-host responses after intestinal transplantation. Sequencing was performed with immunoSEQ multiplex PCR; in TCRdb, only in-frame clones are kept and a portion is missing. The sample carries 140,000 or so clones, about nine tenths recorded once. These receptors have no identified antigens. Sequenced material: unstimulated CD4+ T cells sorted from spleen or lymph node cells, taken before intestinal transplant. These receptors all stem from a human donor who received an intestinal transplant.

As concerns this clone: Other DNA sequences in this sample translate to the same CDR3. This chain uses TRBV28 with TRBJ1-1; unclear D gene. The CDR3 consists of 14 residues. The germline V and J ends were trimmed by 3 bases and 0 bases, with 8 bases remaining between them. Per the germline V gene, CDR1 is MDHEN and CDR2 is SYDVKM. CDR3 sequence (DNA): TGTGCCAGCAGTTTGGGCACAGTGAACACTGAAGCTTTCTTT. The encoded protein is CASSLGTVNTEAFF. Full variable domain (outside the CDR3, taken from reference TRBV28 and TRBJ1-1): DVKVTQSSRYLVKRTGEKVFLECVQDMDHENMFWYRQDPGLGLRLIYFSYDVKMKEKGDIPEGYSVSREKKERFSLILESASTNQTSMYLCASSLGTVNTEAFFGQGTRLTVV.

This clone was recorded once. J is TRBJ2-1 and V is TRBV5-1, with TRBD2 matching 9 bases. V lost 0 bases, J lost 3 bases, and 4 bases stayed unmatched. The CDR3 runs to 16 residues. CDR1 SGHRS and CDR2 YFSETQ come from the germline V gene. This chain's CDR3 is CASSLGVTSGYNEQFF. The CDR3 nucleotides read TGCGCCAGCAGCTTGGGAGTGACTAGCGGCTACAATGAGCAGTTCTTC.

The chain joins TRBV4-1 to TRBJ2-2, with 10 nucleotides matching TRBD2. CDR3 size: 18 residues. Germline trimming cut 4 bases from V and 3 bases from J; bases unmatched to any gene: 11. Germline lookup yields CDR1 MGHRA and CDR2 YSYEKL. CDR3 in amino acids: CASSLYGPGLAYTGELFF. The CDR3 DNA is TGCGCCAGCAGCCTATATGGACCGGGACTAGCGTACACCGGGGAGCTGTTTTTT.

The chain is built from TRBV19 and TRBJ2-3; possibly TRBD1 or TRBD2 for D (5 bases each). Deletions cut 5 bases from V and 14 bases from J, with 23 bases between. The CDR3 has 14 residues. CDR1 and CDR2 (germline): LNHDA, SQIVND (reference sequence). The CDR3 reads CASSQGVTSGWVYF. The DNA of the CDR3 is TGTGCCAGTAGTCAAGGGGTCACGTCGGGATGGGTGTATTTT.

The rearrangement links TRBV18 to TRBJ2-5; no clear D. Germline lookup yields CDR1 KGHSH and CDR2 LQKENI. There are 13 residues in the CDR3. Trimming stripped 3 bases from V and 4 bases from J, with 9 bases between. In nucleotides, the CDR3 is TGTGCCAGCTCACCGCTAACGGGAGAGACCCAGTACTTC. Translating it yields CASSPLTGETQYF. Together with reference TRBV18 and TRBJ2-5, the CDR3 gives the full variable domain: NAGVMQNPRHLVRRRGQEARLRCSPMKGHSHVYWYRQLPEEGLKFMVYLQKENIIDESGMPKERFSAEFPKEGPSILRIQQVVRGDSAAYFCASSPLTGETQYFGPGTRLLVL.

The chain employs TRBV10-2 and TRBJ2-5; D gene ambiguous. Germline loops: CDR1 WSHSY, CDR2 SAAADI. V lost 4 bases, J lost 7 bases, and 13 bases lay in between. The CDR3 contains 13 residues. Here the CDR3 DNA reads TGCGCCAGCAGTGGACCCCCAGCAGGGACCCAGTACTTC. Encoded protein: CASSGPPAGTQYF.

The chain couples TRBV27 to TRBJ2-1, with 9 nucleotides matching TRBD2. Germline loops: CDR1 MNHEY, CDR2 SMNVEV (reference sequence). V dropped 6 bases and J dropped 6; count of bases not matched to a gene: 9. CDR3 length: 15 amino acids. CDR3: CASRPRGGRVNEQFF. CDR3 nucleotides: TGTGCCAGCAGACCAAGAGGCGGGAGGGTCAATGAGCAGTTCTTC.

The J gene is TRBJ1-2, the V gene TRBV11-2, with a tentative D call TRBD1 (6 bases). The V gene lost 4 bases and the J gene lost 13 bases, with 19 bases spanning the gap. This CDR3 contains 13 residues. In germline, CDR1 is SGHAT, CDR2 FQNNGV. DNA for the CDR3: TGTGCCAGCAGCTCCCTATTTAACAGGGAAGCCACCTTC. This sequence encodes CASSSLFNREATF. The whole variable domain, filled in from reference TRBV11-2 and TRBJ1-2, reads EAGVAQSPRYKIIEKRQSVAFWCNPISGHATLYWYQQILGQGPKLLIQFQNNGVVDDSQLPKDRFSAERLKGVDSTLKIQPAKLEDSAVYLCASSSLFNREATFGSGTRLTVV.

Points on this clone: The DNA is left out, because the CDR3 cannot be placed on it with certainty; the CDR3 is given as TCRdb lists it. The chain is built from TRBV28 and TRBJ1-1; the table's D call of TRBD1 was not tested on the DNA. The germline V gene encodes CDR1 MDHEN and CDR2 SYDVKM. Inclusive of both ends, the CDR3 amounts to 13 amino acids. The CDR3 loop reads CASSVGQGARGFF.

The J gene is TRBJ2-1, the V gene TRBV19, with TRBD2 identical over 9 bases. Germline assignment: CDR1 LNHDA and CDR2 SQIVND (reference sequence). The CDR3 covers 15 residues. After removal of 3 bases from V and 7 bases from J, the junction contained 7 bases not matched to a gene. CDR3 region: CASSILAGAGNEQFF. In DNA, the CDR3 is TGTGCCAGTAGTATTTTAGCGGGAGCAGGTAATGAGCAGTTCTTC.

The rearrangement uses TRBV10-3 and TRBJ2-7, with unresolved D. From germline, CDR1 is ENHRY and CDR2 SYGVKD. Trimming shortened V by 0 bases and J by 4 bases, and 16 bases separated the two germline ends. The CDR3 contains 16 residues. The CDR3 is CAISESLADEEYEQYF. CDR3 sequence (DNA): TGTGCCATCAGTGAGTCGTTGGCAGATGAAGAATACGAGCAGTACTTC.

CDR3 in amino acids: CAWGTGAWQPQHF. The DNA of the CDR3 is TGTGCCTGGGGGACAGGGGCTTGGCAGCCCCAGCATTTT. The chain recombines TRBV30 with TRBJ1-5; 10 bases map to TRBD1. The germline CDR1 and CDR2 sequences are GTSNPN and SVGIG (reference sequence). V shed 5 bases, J shed 7 bases, and the junction held 5 bases outside the gene matches. The CDR3 is 13 residues long.

V usage is TRBV5-1 and J usage is TRBJ2-7, with D possibly called TRBD1 or TRBD2 (7 bases each). V lost 0 bases to trimming and J lost 6 bases, with 13 bases between them. The CDR3 loop spans 14 amino acids. Germline CDR1 SGHRS, CDR2 YFSETQ. The CDR3 DNA reads as TGCGCCAGCAGCTTGGGCCAGGGGGGGACCGAGCAGTACTTC. Translation: CASSLGQGGTEQYF.

As DNA, the CDR3 is TGTGCCAGCAGTGAGGACAGGCAGAGGAATCAGCCCCAGCATTTT. This sequence encodes CASSEDRQRNQPQHF. The chain uses TRBV6-1 and TRBJ1-5; TRBD1 agrees at 7 bases. The J segment lost 4 bases and the V segment lost 3 bases, leaving 6 bases of the junction unmatched. The CDR3 is 15 residues long. Germline lookup yields CDR1 MNHNS and CDR2 SASEGT.

J is TRBJ1-2 and V is TRBV29-1; 10 bases match TRBD1. J gave up 3 bases and V 3 bases, and 1 base lay outside the gene matches. Germline CDR1 SQVTM, CDR2 ANQGSEA. The CDR3 spans 13 residues. The CDR3 is CSVETGGDYGYTF. In DNA, the CDR3 is TGCAGCGTTGAGACAGGGGGCGACTATGGCTACACCTTC.

This CDR3 is CSAAVQETQYF. The CDR3 DNA sequence: TGCAGTGCAGCGGTTCAAGAGACCCAGTACTTC. V usage is TRBV20-1 and J usage is TRBJ2-5; D might be TRBD2 (5 bases). Germline CDR1 reads DFQATT; CDR2 reads SNEGSKA (reference sequence). Trimming shortened V by 6 bases and J by 2 bases, and 7 bases separated the two germline ends. This CDR3 spans 11 amino acids.

This clone was observed a single time. This chain joins TRBV29-1 and TRBJ1-3, with no clear D. The CDR3 runs to 15 residues. V was trimmed by 2 bases and J by 0 bases, leaving 11 bases between them. Looked up from germline, CDR1 is SQVTM and CDR2 is ANQGSEA. This CDR3 is CSVEMAHFSGNTIYF. The CDR3 DNA reads as TGCAGCGTTGAAATGGCTCATTTCTCTGGAAACACCATATATTTT.

J is TRBJ2-3 and V is TRBV15, with a weak D call TRBD2 (6 bases). V lost 1 base to trimming and J lost 6 bases, with 20 bases between them. This CDR3 is built from 17 residues. Germline values: CDR1 LNHNV, CDR2 YYDKDF (reference sequence). The DNA for the CDR3 is TGTGCCACCAGCAGAGCCTCTCTGGAGCGGGCCGTGGATACGCAGTATTTT. This encodes CATSRASLERAVDTQYF.

The genes are TRBV7-2 and TRBJ1-6, with D uncertain. Looked up from germline, CDR1 is SGHTA and CDR2 is FQGNSA. V was shortened by 2 bases and J by 7 bases, with 0 bases between the two germline ends. The CDR3 has 11 residues. The CDR3 DNA is TGTGCCAGCAGCTTAAATTCACCCCTCCACTTT. It yields the protein CASSLNSPLHF.